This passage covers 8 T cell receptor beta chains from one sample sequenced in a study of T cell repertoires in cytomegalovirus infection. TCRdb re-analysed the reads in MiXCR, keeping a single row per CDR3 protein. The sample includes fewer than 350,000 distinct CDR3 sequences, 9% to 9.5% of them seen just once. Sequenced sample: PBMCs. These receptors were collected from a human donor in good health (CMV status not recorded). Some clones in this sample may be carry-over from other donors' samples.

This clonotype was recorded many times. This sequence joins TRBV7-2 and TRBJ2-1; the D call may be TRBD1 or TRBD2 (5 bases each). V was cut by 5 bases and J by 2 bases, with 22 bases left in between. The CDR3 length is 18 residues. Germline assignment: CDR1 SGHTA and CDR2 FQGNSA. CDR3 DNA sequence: TGTGCCAGCAGCCTTCTCGGGGCAGGCCCCTCAGCCTACAATGAGCAGTTCTTC. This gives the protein CASSLLGAGPSAYNEQFF.

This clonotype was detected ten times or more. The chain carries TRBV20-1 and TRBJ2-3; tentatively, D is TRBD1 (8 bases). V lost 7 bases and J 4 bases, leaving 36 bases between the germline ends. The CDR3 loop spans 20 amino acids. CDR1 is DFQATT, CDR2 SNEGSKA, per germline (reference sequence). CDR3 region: CSVRRPDGQGMRGPADTQYF. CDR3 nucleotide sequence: TGCAGTGTAAGACGTCCAGATGGACAGGGCATGCGGGGGCCGGCAGATACGCAGTATTTT.

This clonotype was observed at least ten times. Here the CDR3 DNA reads TGTGCCAGCAGTAAATCGACAGGGGCTAATTCACCCCTCCACTTT. As protein: CASSKSTGANSPLHF. This chain links TRBV27 with TRBJ1-6, with TRBD1 matching 8 bases. Germline CDR1 is MNHEY and CDR2 is SMNVEV (reference sequence). Trimming removed 5 bases from V and 6 bases from J; junction bases left unmatched: 6. CDR3 length: 15 amino acids.

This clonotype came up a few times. The CDR3 DNA follows: TGTGCCAGTAGTATTAGGGACCTCAACTACAATGAGCAGTTCTTC. It specifies CASSIRDLNYNEQFF. The gene calls are TRBV19 and TRBJ2-1, with D perhaps given as TRBD1 or TRBD2 (5 bases each). CDR3 size: 15 residues. Germline V gene lookup returns CDR1 LNHDA and CDR2 SQIVND (reference sequence). The V end lost 3 bases, the J end lost 3 bases, and 12 bases lay between the germline ends.

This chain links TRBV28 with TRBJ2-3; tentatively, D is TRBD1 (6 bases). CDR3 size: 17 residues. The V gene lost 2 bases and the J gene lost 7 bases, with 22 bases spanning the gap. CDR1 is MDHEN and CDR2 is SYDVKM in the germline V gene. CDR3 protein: CASSLLTWGQRDHTQYF. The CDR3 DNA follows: TGTGCCAGCAGTTTACTCACTTGGGGACAAAGGGATCATACGCAGTATTTT. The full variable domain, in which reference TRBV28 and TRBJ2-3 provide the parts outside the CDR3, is DVKVTQSSRYLVKRTGEKVFLECVQDMDHENMFWYRQDPGLGLRLIYFSYDVKMKEKGDIPEGYSVSREKKERFSLILESASTNQTSMYLCASSLLTWGQRDHTQYFGPGTRLTVL.

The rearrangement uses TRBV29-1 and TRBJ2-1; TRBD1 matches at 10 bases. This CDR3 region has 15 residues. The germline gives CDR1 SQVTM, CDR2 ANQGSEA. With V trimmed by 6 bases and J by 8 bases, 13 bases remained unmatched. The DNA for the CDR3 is TGCAGCGTGGATGCCGGGACAGGGGTCGTCTATGAGCAGTTCTTC. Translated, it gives CSVDAGTGVVYEQFF.

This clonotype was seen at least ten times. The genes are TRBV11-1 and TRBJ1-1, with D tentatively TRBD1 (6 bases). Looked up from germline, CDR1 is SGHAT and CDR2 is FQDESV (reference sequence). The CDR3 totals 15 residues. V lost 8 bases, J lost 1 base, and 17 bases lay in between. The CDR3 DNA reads TGTGCCAGCTCCGGGACAAGGGGAAGGAACACTGAAGCTTTCTTT. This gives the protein CASSGTRGRNTEAFF.

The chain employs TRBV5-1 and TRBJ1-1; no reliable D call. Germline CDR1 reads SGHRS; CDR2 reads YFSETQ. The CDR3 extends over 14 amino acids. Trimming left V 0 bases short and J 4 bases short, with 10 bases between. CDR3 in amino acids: CASSLALTATEAFF. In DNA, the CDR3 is TGCGCCAGCAGCTTGGCACTAACTGCCACTGAAGCTTTCTTT.